This T cell receptor (beta chain) originates from a study of shared clonotypes between healthy human individuals. Assay execution took place at the deep level. Repertoires were generated with immunoSEQ multiplex PCR, while TCRdb's copy carries only in-frame clones and drops some. The table records roughly 2 million clones, about 95% of them present only once. CDR3 length: 13 residues. Germline V gene lookup returns CDR1 PRHDT and CDR2 FYEKMQ (reference sequence). V lost 6 bases and J lost 4, with 10 bases in between. Notes on this clone: Its antigen remains unknown.

Broader study findings: Collection of samples was limited to blood; tissue repertoires likely differ. Generation probability values for non-shared clonotypes were lower than those for clonotypes shared by all four donors. With several donors compared, 4% to 5.5% of naive CD4 clonotypes were shared.

Naive CD8 populations comprised CD45RO-negative cells positively selected for CCR7, excluding terminally differentiated effector memory CD45RA+ cells. The sample consisted of naive CD8+ T cells sorted from blood. The chain has TRBV13 and TRBJ2-1; TRBD1 is a possible D gene (5 bases). The receptor comes from a young man in good health. The CDR3 DNA follows: TGTGCCAGCAGTTCCGACAGATACAATGAGCAGTTCTTC. The encoded protein is CASSSDRYNEQFF.